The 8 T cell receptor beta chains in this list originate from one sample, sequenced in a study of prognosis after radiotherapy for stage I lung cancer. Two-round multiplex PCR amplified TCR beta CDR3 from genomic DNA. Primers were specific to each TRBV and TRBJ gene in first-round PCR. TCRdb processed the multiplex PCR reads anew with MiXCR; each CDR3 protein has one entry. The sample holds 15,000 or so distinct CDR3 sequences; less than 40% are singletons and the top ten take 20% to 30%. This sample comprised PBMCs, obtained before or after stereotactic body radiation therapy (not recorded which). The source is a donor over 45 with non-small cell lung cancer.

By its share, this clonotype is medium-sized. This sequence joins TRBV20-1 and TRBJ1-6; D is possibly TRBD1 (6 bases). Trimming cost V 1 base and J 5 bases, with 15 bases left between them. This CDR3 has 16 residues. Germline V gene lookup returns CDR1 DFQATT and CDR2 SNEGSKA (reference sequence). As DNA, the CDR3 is TGCAGTGCTAGAGGGGGGCCGGAAAGCCATAATTCACCCCTCCACTTT. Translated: CSARGGPESHNSPLHF.

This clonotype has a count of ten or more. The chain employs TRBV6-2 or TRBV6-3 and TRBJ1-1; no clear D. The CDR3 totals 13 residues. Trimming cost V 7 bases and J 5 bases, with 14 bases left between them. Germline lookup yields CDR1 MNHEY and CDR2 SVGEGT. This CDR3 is CASNVLGETEAFF. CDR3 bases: TGTGCCAGCAATGTCCTTGGTGAGACTGAAGCTTTCTTT.

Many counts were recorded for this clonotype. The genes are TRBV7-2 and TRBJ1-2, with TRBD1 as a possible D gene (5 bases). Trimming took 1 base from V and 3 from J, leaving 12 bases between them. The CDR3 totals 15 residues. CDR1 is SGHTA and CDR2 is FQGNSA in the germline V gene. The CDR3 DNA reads TGTGCCAGCAGCTTAGTAGCAGGGAAGGACTATGGCTACACCTTC. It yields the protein CASSLVAGKDYGYTF.

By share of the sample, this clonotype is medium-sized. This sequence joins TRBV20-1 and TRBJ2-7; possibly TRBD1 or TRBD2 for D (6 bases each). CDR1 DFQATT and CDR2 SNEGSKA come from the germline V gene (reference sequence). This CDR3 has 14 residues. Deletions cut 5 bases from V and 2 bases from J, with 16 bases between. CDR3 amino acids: CSALSPGAAYEQYF. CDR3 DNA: TGCAGTGCTCTTTCCCCGGGGGCGGCCTACGAGCAGTACTTC.

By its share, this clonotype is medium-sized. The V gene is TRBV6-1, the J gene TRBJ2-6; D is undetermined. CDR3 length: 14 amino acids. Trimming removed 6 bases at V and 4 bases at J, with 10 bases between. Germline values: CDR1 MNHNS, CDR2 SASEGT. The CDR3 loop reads CASSQVSGANVLTF. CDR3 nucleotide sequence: TGTGCCAGCAGCCAGGTGTCCGGGGCCAACGTCCTGACTTTC.

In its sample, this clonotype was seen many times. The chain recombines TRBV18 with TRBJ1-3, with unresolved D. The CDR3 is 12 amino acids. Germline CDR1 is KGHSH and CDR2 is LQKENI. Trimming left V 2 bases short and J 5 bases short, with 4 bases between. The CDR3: CASSPSRNTIYF. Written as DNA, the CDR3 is TGTGCCAGCTCACCATCCAGAAACACCATATATTTT.

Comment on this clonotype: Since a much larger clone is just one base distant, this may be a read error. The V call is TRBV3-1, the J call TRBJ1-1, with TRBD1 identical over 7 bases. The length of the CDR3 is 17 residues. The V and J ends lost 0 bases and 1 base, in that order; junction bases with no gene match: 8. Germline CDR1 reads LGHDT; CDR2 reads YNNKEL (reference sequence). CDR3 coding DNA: TGTGCCAGCAGCCAAGATCCCTGGCAGGGGGGGAACACTGAAGCTTTCTTT. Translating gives CASSQDPWQGGNTEAFF.

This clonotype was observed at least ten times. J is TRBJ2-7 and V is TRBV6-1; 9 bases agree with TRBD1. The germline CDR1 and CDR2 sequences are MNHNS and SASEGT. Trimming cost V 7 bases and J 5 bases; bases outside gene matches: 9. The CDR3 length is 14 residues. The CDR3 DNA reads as TGTGCCAGCAACAACCGGGACAGGGACAACGAGCAGTACTTC. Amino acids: CASNNRDRDNEQYF.